In this sample, the clone carrying this T cell receptor beta chain turned up a few times. Constant-segment primers and 5'RACE yielded cDNA libraries for TCR alpha and TCR beta, each carrying sample barcodes and UMIs. A single record per CDR3 protein comes from TCRdb applying MiXCR to the 5' RACE reads. The sample lists about 610,000 distinct CDR3 sequences, about 18% seen once, with about 7.5% in the top ten. Trimming took off 3 bases at V and 6 bases at J, with 11 bases between the two ends. CDR1 and CDR2 (germline): DFQATT, SNEGSKA (reference sequence). CDR3 length: 12 amino acids. The data derive from a study of T-cell memory formation after mild COVID-19.

The chain combines TRBV20-1 with TRBJ1-1; D unresolved. Sequencing input: PBMCs or a T cell subset sorted from them (not recorded which). The receptor's source is an adult woman who had mild COVID-19 (a few samples of this study predate the infection). Cell type and time point are not known. The CDR3 nucleotides are TGCAGTGCTAGTAGGGAGGCGGCTGAAGCTTTCTTT. Its translation: CSASREAAEAFF.